The next 12 T cell receptor beta chains were all read from a single sample in a study of T cells in Graves' hyperthyroidism and ophthalmopathy. Amplification yielded TCR beta CDR3 regions, with RNA transcripts as the source. HTBI primers were employed in a first-round RT-PCR of the TCR CDR3. Each CDR3 protein gets one entry after TCRdb re-called the multiplex PCR reads with MiXCR. The table lists 700,000 or so distinct CDR3 sequences, 15% to 20% of them singletons, with under 9.5% in the top ten. The sequenced material came from blood. These receptors originate from a man aged 18 to 29 with Graves' hyperthyroidism.

Ten or more counts support this clonotype. The genes are TRBV12-3 or TRBV12-4 and TRBJ2-1, with 9 nucleotides matching TRBD1. V was pared by 4 bases and J by 5 bases, with 21 bases of the junction left unmatched. This CDR3 comprises 20 residues. DNA of the CDR3: TGTGCCAGCAGTTATGGGGGGTGGTGGGAAACAGGGGGCGAAAACAATGAGCAGTTCTTC. As protein: CASSYGGWWETGGENNEQFF.

This clonotype showed up many times. A read error may account for a junction end that differs from germline. The chain uses TRBV28 and TRBJ1-1; D call uncertain. CDR1 is MDHEN, CDR2 SYDVKM, per germline. CDR3 length: 13 amino acids. The CDR3 DNA is TGTGCCAGCAGTTTCCCCTTGAATACTGAAGCTTTCTTT. Protein: CASSFPLNTEAFF. Combining the CDR3 with reference TRBV28 and TRBJ1-1 gives the whole variable domain DVKVTQSSRYLVKRTGEKVFLECVQDMDHENMFWYRQDPGLGLRLIYFSYDVKMKEKGDIPEGYSVSREKKERFSLILESASTNQTSMYLCASSFPLNTEAFFGQGTRLTVV.

CDR3 DNA: TGTGCCAGCGCCTCAGGGGTCGGATGGGAGCAGTACTTC. This sequence encodes CASASGVGWEQYF. The chain couples TRBV9 to TRBJ2-7, with TRBD1 as a possible D gene (6 bases). V was shortened by 7 bases and J by 7 bases, with 18 bases between the two germline ends. The CDR3 extends over 13 amino acids. CDR1 and CDR2 (germline): SGDLS, YYNGEE.

The CDR3 region is CASSQGVGRAAEQYF. DNA for the CDR3: TGTGCCAGCAGCCAAGGGGTGGGCAGGGCCGCCGAGCAGTACTTC. J is TRBJ2-7 and V is TRBV3-1, with TRBD1 as a possible D gene (5 bases). The V end lost 1 base, the J end lost 6 bases, and 16 bases lay between the germline ends. There are 15 residues in the CDR3. Germline V gene data show CDR1 as LGHDT and CDR2 as YNNKEL (reference sequence).

The chain recombines TRBV24-1 with TRBJ2-3; D unresolved. This CDR3 contains 12 residues. Trimming left V 0 bases short and J 7 bases short, with 4 bases between. Germline V gene data show CDR1 as KGHDR and CDR2 as SFDVKD. CDR3 amino acids: CATSDLTHTQYF. The CDR3 bases are TGTGCCACCAGTGATTTGACCCATACGCAGTATTTT.

The CDR3 protein is CASSESGASGRAGRSYNEQFF. CDR3 nucleotides: TGTGCCAGCAGTGAATCGGGGGCTAGCGGGAGGGCCGGTAGGTCCTACAATGAGCAGTTCTTC. This chain links TRBV25-1 with TRBJ2-1; the match to TRBD2 covers 12 bases. CDR1 is MGHDK, CDR2 SYGVNS, per germline. The CDR3 totals 21 residues. Unmatched junction bases numbered 14, after V lost 1 base and J lost 1 base.

The chain links TRBV20-1 to TRBJ2-5; D is undetermined. This CDR3 region has 14 residues. Germline V gene data show CDR1 as DFQATT and CDR2 as SNEGSKA (reference sequence). Trimming took 1 base from V and 5 from J, leaving 14 bases between them. The DNA for the CDR3 is TGCAGTGCTAGAGTTGCCGGGCCCGAGGAGACCCAGTACTTC. Translation: CSARVAGPEETQYF.

This clonotype has just a few counts. This chain links TRBV5-1 with TRBJ2-7; TRBD2 agrees at 9 bases. Germline V gene sequence: CDR1 SGHRS, CDR2 YFSETQ. The CDR3 runs to 15 residues. V was clipped by 7 bases and J by 4 bases; unmatched bases: 12. CDR3 in amino acids: CASAREGPPIYEQYF. The CDR3 nucleotides read TGCGCCAGCGCGCGGGAGGGACCGCCCATTTACGAGCAGTACTTC.

The chain employs TRBV20-1 and TRBJ2-3; 8 nucleotides align to TRBD2. With V trimmed by 1 base and J by 3 bases, 6 bases remained unmatched. CDR1 DFQATT and CDR2 SNEGSKA come from the germline V gene (reference sequence). The CDR3 runs to 15 residues. As DNA, the CDR3 is TGCAGTGCTAGAGTGTTAAGCGGGAGAACAGATACGCAGTATTTT. As protein: CSARVLSGRTDTQYF.

This clonotype was counted at least ten times. V and J are TRBV28 and TRBJ1-1; D gene unclear. The CDR3 consists of 13 residues. The germline CDR1 and CDR2 sequences are MDHEN and SYDVKM. V gave up 6 bases and J gave up 2 bases, with 10 bases separating them. CDR3 sequence reads: CASSIGHNTEAFF. CDR3 DNA sequence: TGTGCCAGCAGCATCGGCCACAACACTGAAGCTTTCTTT.

This clonotype has a handful of counts. This chain connects TRBV4-1 to TRBJ2-1, with D maybe TRBD2 (6 bases). Per the germline V gene, CDR1 is MGHRA and CDR2 is YSYEKL. This CDR3 has 13 residues. Trimming stripped 4 bases from V and 8 bases from J, with 12 bases between. The CDR3 loop is CASSPKEGYEQFF. Written as DNA, the CDR3 is TGCGCCAGCAGCCCGAAGGAGGGGTATGAGCAGTTCTTC.

This clonotype was observed a few times. The rearrangement links TRBV12-3 or TRBV12-4 to TRBJ1-5; no clear D. V gave up 5 bases and J gave up 1 base, with 24 bases separating them. The CDR3 is 19 residues long. CDR3 DNA: TGTGCCAGCAGTATTTCCACCAGTTTGTCGCGGCGGAGCAATCAGCCCCAGCATTTT. Residues: CASSISTSLSRRSNQPQHF.